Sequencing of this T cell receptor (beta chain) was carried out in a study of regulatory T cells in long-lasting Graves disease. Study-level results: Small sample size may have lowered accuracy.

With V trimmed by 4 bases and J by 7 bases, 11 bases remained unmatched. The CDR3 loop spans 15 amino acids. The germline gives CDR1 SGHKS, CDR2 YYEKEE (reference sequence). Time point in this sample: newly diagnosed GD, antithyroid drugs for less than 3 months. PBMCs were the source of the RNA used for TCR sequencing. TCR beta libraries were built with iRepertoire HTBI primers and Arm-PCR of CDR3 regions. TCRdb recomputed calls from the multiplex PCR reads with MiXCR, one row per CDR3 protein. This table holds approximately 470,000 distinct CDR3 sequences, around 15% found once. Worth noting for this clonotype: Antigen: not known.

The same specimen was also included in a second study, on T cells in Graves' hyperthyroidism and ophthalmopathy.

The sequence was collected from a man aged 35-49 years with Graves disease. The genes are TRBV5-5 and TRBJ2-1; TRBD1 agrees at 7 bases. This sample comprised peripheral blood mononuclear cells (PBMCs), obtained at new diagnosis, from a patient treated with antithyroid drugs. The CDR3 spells CASSPIGTEGNEQFF. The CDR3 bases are TGTGCCAGCAGCCCGATAGGGACAGAGGGGAATGAGCAGTTCTTC.